Reported below is one TCR beta chain. Clones were read by immunoSEQ multiplex PCR, and TCRdb kept only the in-frame ones, dropping some. Of about 260,000 clones in the sample, about nine tenths were seen once. CDR3 length equals 12 residues. The J segment lost 6 bases and the V segment lost 5 bases, leaving 5 bases of the junction unmatched. Germline V gene data show CDR1 as SGHRS and CDR2 as YFSETQ. This sample is drawn from a study of blood T cell repertoires in COVID-19. Sequencing was performed on peripheral blood. The chain joins TRBV5-1 to TRBJ2-7; 7 nucleotides match TRBD2. This sequence was found in a woman between 25 and 40 years old with COVID-19, enrolled during active disease. CDR3 DNA: TGCGCCAGCAGACCTTCGGGGGGCGAGCAGTACTTC. It translates to CASRPSGGEQYF.